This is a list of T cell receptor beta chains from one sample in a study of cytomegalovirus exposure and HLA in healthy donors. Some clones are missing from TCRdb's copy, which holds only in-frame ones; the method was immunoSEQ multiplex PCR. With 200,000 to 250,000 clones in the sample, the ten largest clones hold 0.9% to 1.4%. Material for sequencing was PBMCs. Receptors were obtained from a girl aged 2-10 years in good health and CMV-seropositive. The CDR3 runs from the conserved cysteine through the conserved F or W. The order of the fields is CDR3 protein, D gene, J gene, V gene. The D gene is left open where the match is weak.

CDR3: CASSLDSGPGANVLTF
D: NA
J: TRBJ2-6
V: TRBV5-1

CDR3: CASSHRDSRHTQYF
D: TRBD1
J: TRBJ2-3
V: TRBV7-9

CDR3: CASSLEGVTEAFF
D: NA
J: TRBJ1-1
V: TRBV5-4

CDR3: CASVLWNRKETQYF
D: NA
J: TRBJ2-5
V: TRBV6-1

CDR3: CASSGYRDSGTDTQYF
D: NA
J: TRBJ2-3
V: TRBV2

CDR3: CASSPRLADNTGELFF
D: TRBD2
J: TRBJ2-2
V: TRBV18

CDR3: CASSNWGVGDLIGIYEQYF
D: NA
J: TRBJ2-7
V: TRBV28

CDR3: CASSPRTSGRVETQYF
D: TRBD2
J: TRBJ2-5
V: TRBV7-2

CDR3: CASSLGLAGGSAHNEQFF
D: TRBD2
J: TRBJ2-1
V: TRBV5-1

CDR3: CASSITGDTEAFF
D: NA
J: TRBJ1-1
V: TRBV11-2

CDR3: CASNPGVSTDTQYF
D: NA
J: TRBJ2-3
V: TRBV5-1

CDR3: CATSGGQGADTGELFF
D: TRBD1
J: TRBJ2-2
V: TRBV15

CDR3: CASSVITLGEDTQYF
D: NA
J: TRBJ2-3
V: TRBV9

CDR3: CASSLRGTDTQYF
D: NA
J: TRBJ2-3
V: TRBV13

CDR3: CASSQDLASGKYEQYF
D: TRBD2
J: TRBJ2-7
V: TRBV4-2

CDR3: CASSQETSLQETQYF
D: NA
J: TRBJ2-5
V: TRBV4-2

CDR3: CASSTQGFYGYTF
D: NA
J: TRBJ1-2
V: TRBV27

CDR3: CASSLLSKVGRGKPWRTEAFF
D: NA
J: TRBJ1-1
V: TRBV27

CDR3: CSEITVRGNTEAFF
D: NA
J: TRBJ1-1
V: TRBV29-1

CDR3: CAISDHRDRGQETQYF
D: TRBD1
J: TRBJ2-5
V: TRBV10-3

CDR3: CSARDPHEAFF
D: NA
J: TRBJ1-1
V: TRBV20-1

CDR3: CASRIAAQETQYF
D: NA
J: TRBJ2-5
V: TRBV6-5

CDR3: CASSQLLTGELFF
D: NA
J: TRBJ2-2
V: TRBV14

CDR3: CASSPGLAGETQYF
D: TRBD2
J: TRBJ2-5
V: TRBV18

CDR3: CASSSSPYGGEQFF
D: NA
J: TRBJ2-1
V: TRBV13

CDR3: CASSSQLAEKETQYF
D: TRBD2
J: TRBJ2-5
V: TRBV7-6

CDR3: CASSSNGGSRGLMDNEQFF
D: NA
J: TRBJ2-1
V: TRBV5-6

CDR3: CASSIQRDQPQHF
D: NA
J: TRBJ1-5
V: TRBV19

CDR3: CASAEGRRLSNQPQHF
D: NA
J: TRBJ1-5
V: TRBV28

CDR3: CASSLSSGETQYF
D: NA
J: TRBJ2-5
V: TRBV5-1

CDR3: CASSKGQGVYEQYF
D: TRBD1
J: TRBJ2-7
V: TRBV5-1

CDR3: CASSQGSGGYNEQFF
D: NA
J: TRBJ2-1
V: TRBV4-2

CDR3: CSVGAGGEETQYF
D: TRBD2
J: TRBJ2-5
V: TRBV29-1

CDR3: CASSFGWSNYGYTF
D: NA
J: TRBJ1-2
V: TRBV7-2

CDR3: CASTPGLAGNEQFF
D: TRBD2
J: TRBJ2-1
V: TRBV27

CDR3: CASRKGTGSAGNEQFF
D: NA
J: TRBJ2-1
V: TRBV19

CDR3: CATSRDRPYEQYF
D: TRBD1
J: TRBJ2-7
V: TRBV15

CDR3: CASSFRRGRDTEAFF
D: NA
J: TRBJ1-1
V: TRBV5-6

CDR3: CASSLYGDSTYEQYF
D: TRBD1
J: TRBJ2-7
V: TRBV5-6

CDR3: CASSHPHTGNPYEQYF
D: NA
J: TRBJ2-7
V: TRBV9

CDR3: CASSEYRLAATDTQYF
D: TRBD2
J: TRBJ2-3
V: TRBV25-1

CDR3: CASNSGAGYEQYF
D: NA
J: TRBJ2-7
V: TRBV6-6

CDR3: CASSYPGINSNQPQHF
D: NA
J: TRBJ1-5
V: TRBV6-5

CDR3: CASSLAELLAGNTGELFF
D: TRBD2
J: TRBJ2-2
V: TRBV7-8

CDR3: CASSRFTSGSGDTQYF
D: TRBD2
J: TRBJ2-3
V: TRBV7-9

CDR3: CASGVRAELFF
D: NA
J: TRBJ2-2
V: TRBV2

CDR3: CASSLVAPTGTNTGELFF
D: NA
J: TRBJ2-2
V: TRBV7-2

CDR3: CASSGHREEAFF
D: NA
J: TRBJ1-1
V: TRBV9

CDR3: CASSPLQGVRSGELFF
D: NA
J: TRBJ2-2
V: TRBV5-1

CDR3: CASSPGTGRLPLHF
D: TRBD1
J: TRBJ1-6
V: TRBV28

CDR3: CASSPKTGADTNYGYTF
D: TRBD1
J: TRBJ1-2
V: TRBV7-9

CDR3: CASSQEALGDRVGFF
D: TRBD1
J: TRBJ2-1
V: TRBV28

CDR3: CASSNSGISYNEQFF
D: TRBD2
J: TRBJ2-1
V: TRBV6-4

CDR3: CASSEALPWGQGREAQYF
D: TRBD1
J: TRBJ2-5
V: TRBV6-1

CDR3: CASSPGQGLGWGEKLFF
D: TRBD1
J: TRBJ1-4
V: TRBV7-9